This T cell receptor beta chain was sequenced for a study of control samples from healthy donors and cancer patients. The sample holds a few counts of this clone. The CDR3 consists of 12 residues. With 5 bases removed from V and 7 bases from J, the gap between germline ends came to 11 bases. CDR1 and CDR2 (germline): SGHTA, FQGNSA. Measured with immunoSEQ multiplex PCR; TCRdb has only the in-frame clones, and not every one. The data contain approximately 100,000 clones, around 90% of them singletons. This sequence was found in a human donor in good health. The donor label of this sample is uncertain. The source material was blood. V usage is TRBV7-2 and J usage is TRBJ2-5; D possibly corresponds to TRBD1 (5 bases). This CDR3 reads CASSIEQGTQYF. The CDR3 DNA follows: TGTGCCAGCAGCATAGAGCAGGGGACCCAGTACTTC.